A single sample gave rise to the 22 T cell receptor beta chains below, sequenced in a study of blood T cell repertoires in COVID-19. Produced via immunoSEQ multiplex PCR; TCRdb's table is partial and in-frame only. The sample lists 220,000 or so clones; 80% to 85% were seen once. Sequenced sample: PBMCs or T cells enriched from blood (not recorded which). Receptors were obtained from a woman in her thirties or forties who had recovered from COVID-19.

The J gene is TRBJ2-3, the V gene TRBV4-3; D is ambiguous. The germline V and J ends were trimmed by 0 bases and 0 bases, with 10 bases remaining between them. The CDR3 is 16 amino acids. Germline V gene lookup returns CDR1 LGHNA and CDR2 YSLEER. The CDR3 here is CASSQDYAQSTDTQYF. Here the CDR3 DNA reads TGCGCCAGCAGCCAAGATTATGCACAAAGCACAGATACGCAGTATTTT.

The chain recombines TRBV10-1 with TRBJ1-1; a possible D gene is TRBD1 (5 bases). With 4 bases removed from V and 5 bases from J, the gap between germline ends came to 8 bases. Germline loops: CDR1 WNHNN, CDR2 SYGVQD (reference sequence). This CDR3 has 12 residues. Written as DNA, the CDR3 is TGCGCCAGCAGTGGCAGGGCTACTGAAGCTTTCTTT. Protein sequence: CASSGRATEAFF.

The rearrangement uses TRBV11-2 and TRBJ1-2, with TRBD1 as a possible D gene (5 bases). The CDR3 is 15 amino acids. Trimming left V 1 base short and J 3 bases short, with 12 bases between. CDR1 and CDR2 (germline): SGHAT, FQNNGV. This chain's CDR3 is CASSLVAGQHYGYTF. Written as DNA, the CDR3 is TGTGCCAGCAGCTTAGTTGCCGGACAACACTATGGCTACACCTTC.

This chain uses TRBV4-1 with TRBJ2-3, with 7 positions matching TRBD2. In germline, CDR1 is MGHRA, CDR2 YSYEKL. The CDR3 is 18 amino acids. The junction had 11 bases not matched to a gene; V was cut back by 1 base and J by 1 base. The CDR3 DNA reads as TGCGCCAGCAGCCAAGTTTCCATCCGCGGGAGTGGCACAGATACGCAGTATTTT. Protein product: CASSQVSIRGSGTDTQYF.

The rearrangement joins TRBV4-1 to TRBJ2-4, with D possibly being TRBD1 (6 bases). The germline gives CDR1 MGHRA, CDR2 YSYEKL. Trimming left V 4 bases short and J 1 base short, with 14 bases between. The CDR3 has 16 amino acids. The CDR3: CASSPVQGLAKNIQYF. Written as DNA, the CDR3 is TGCGCCAGCAGCCCTGTACAGGGTTTGGCCAAAAACATTCAGTACTTC.

The chain has TRBV24-1 and TRBJ2-3; D is ambiguous. The germline gives CDR1 KGHDR, CDR2 SFDVKD. Trimming stripped 12 bases from V and 1 base from J, with 16 bases between. The CDR3 totals 14 residues. CDR3: CAASRGSGTDTQYF. CDR3 nucleotides: TGTGCCGCCTCACGCGGTTCAGGCACAGATACGCAGTATTTT.

The sample holds one count of this clone. The V and J genes are TRBV6-2 or TRBV6-3 and TRBJ2-3; TRBD2 matches at 13 bases. The CDR3 is 18 residues long. V trimming: 2 bases; J trimming: 0 bases; junction bases outside the gene matches: 5. The germline V gene has CDR1 MNHEY and CDR2 SVGEGT. The CDR3 region has the DNA TGTGCCAGCAGTTACGGGGGACTAGCGGGGTATAGCACAGATACGCAGTATTTT. It is translated as CASSYGGLAGYSTDTQYF.

The chain joins TRBV3-1 (or the pseudogene TRBV3-2) to TRBJ1-2; a possible D gene is TRBD1 (6 bases). This CDR3 has 16 residues. Trimming left V 0 bases short and J 0 bases short, with 11 bases between. Germline V gene data show CDR1 as LGHDT and CDR2 as YNNKEL (reference sequence). As DNA, the CDR3 is TGTGCCAGCAGCCAAGAGCGGCAGGGGCCTAACTATGGCTACACCTTC. It encodes CASSQERQGPNYGYTF.

V gene TRBV4-3 combines with J gene TRBJ1-1, with D uncertain. The V and J ends lost 1 base and 4 bases respectively, with 13 bases between them. This CDR3 spans 15 amino acids. In germline, CDR1 is LGHNA, CDR2 YSLEER. CDR3 in DNA: TGCGCCAGCAGCCAAGGCCTCGCTGAGTCCACTGAAGCTTTCTTT. Its protein is CASSQGLAESTEAFF.

J is TRBJ2-1 and V is TRBV9, with 9 bases identical to TRBD2. CDR1 and CDR2 from the germline V gene are SGDLS and YYNGEE. V dropped 0 bases and J dropped 8; count of bases not matched to a gene: 12. The length of the CDR3 is 17 residues. The CDR3 spells CASSVVSSGNTFDEQFF. The CDR3 DNA reads as TGTGCCAGCAGCGTAGTTTCTAGCGGGAATACGTTCGATGAGCAGTTCTTC.

The chain joins TRBV28 to TRBJ2-5; D gene ambiguous. The CDR3 contains 12 residues. CDR1 is MDHEN, CDR2 SYDVKM, per germline. With 7 bases removed from V and 7 bases from J, the gap between germline ends came to 13 bases. CDR3 sequence: CASTVSLPTQYF. CDR3 DNA sequence: TGTGCCAGCACCGTCTCCCTACCGACCCAGTACTTC. Filled out from reference TRBV28 and TRBJ2-5, the complete variable domain reads DVKVTQSSRYLVKRTGEKVFLECVQDMDHENMFWYRQDPGLGLRLIYFSYDVKMKEKGDIPEGYSVSREKKERFSLILESASTNQTSMYLCASTVSLPTQYFGPGTRLLVL.

J is TRBJ2-3 and V is TRBV6-5; tentative D call: TRBD2 (5 bases). The V gene lost 7 bases and the J gene lost 14 bases, with 25 bases spanning the gap. The CDR3 covers 14 residues. Per germline, CDR1 MNHEY and CDR2 SVGAGI. As DNA, the CDR3 is TGTGCCAGCACCCTTACTCAGGACTCAAGCTCTCGGTATTTT. Amino acids: CASTLTQDSSSRYF.

This chain connects TRBV6-4 to TRBJ2-1; 11 bases agree with TRBD2. The V gene's germline CDR1 is MRHNA and CDR2 SNTAGT. J lost 8 bases, V lost 5 bases, and 11 bases had no gene match. The CDR3 is made up of 16 amino acids. The CDR3 DNA sequence: TGTGCCAGCAGTTTTTTAGCGGGAGGGCCCCAGCATGAGCAGTTCTTC. This encodes CASSFLAGGPQHEQFF.

The rearrangement joins TRBV5-4 to TRBJ1-4, with TRBD1 matching over 7 bases. Germline loops: CDR1 SGHNT, CDR2 YYREEE (reference sequence). Losses at the gene ends were 4 bases for V and 5 bases for J; bases not matched to a gene: 8. The CDR3 sequence is 15 residues long. This CDR3 reads CASSRSGTENEKLFF. CDR3 nucleotides: TGTGCCAGCAGCCGATCCGGGACAGAGAATGAAAAACTGTTTTTT.

V and J are TRBV7-3 and TRBJ2-2, with 10 bases fitting TRBD2. CDR1 SGHTA and CDR2 FQGTGA come from the germline V gene. Trimming cost V 5 bases and J 0 bases; bases outside gene matches: 6. This CDR3 is 17 amino acids long. The CDR3 DNA sequence: TGTGCCAGCAGCATTAAAGCGGGAGGGCCGAACACCGGGGAGCTGTTTTTT. Protein: CASSIKAGGPNTGELFF.

This clone came up a few times. Written as DNA, the CDR3 is TGTGCCAGCAGTGTAGCGGGCGGGGAGCTGTTTTTT. It codes for CASSVAGGELFF. This chain connects TRBV27 to TRBJ2-2, with 7 bases lining up with TRBD2. V lost 5 bases, J lost 7 bases, and 1 base stayed unmatched. Germline lookup yields CDR1 MNHEY and CDR2 SMNVEV (reference sequence). This CDR3 has 12 residues.

The chain employs TRBV19 and TRBJ1-1; D ambiguous. CDR1 LNHDA and CDR2 SQIVND come from the germline V gene (reference sequence). There are 20 residues in the CDR3. V was pared by 0 bases and J by 1 base, with 24 bases between. The CDR3: CASSIDRRVGTRTKNTEAFF. The DNA for the CDR3 is TGTGCCAGTAGTATAGATCGACGGGTCGGAACGAGAACAAAGAACACTGAAGCTTTCTTT.

V and J are TRBV19 and TRBJ2-1; TRBD1 matches at 7 bases. Germline trimming cut 5 bases from V and 6 bases from J; bases unmatched to any gene: 4. This CDR3 spans 13 amino acids. Germline lookup yields CDR1 LNHDA and CDR2 SQIVND (reference sequence). CDR3 loop: CASSRQGRNEQFF. In nucleotides, the CDR3 is TGTGCCAGTAGTCGACAGGGCCGCAATGAGCAGTTCTTC.

This clone was seen a few times. V is TRBV29-1 and J is TRBJ1-1; TRBD1 is a possible D gene (5 bases). The germline gives CDR1 SQVTM, CDR2 ANQGSEA. With 3 bases removed from V and 0 bases from J, the gap between germline ends came to 8 bases. The length of the CDR3 is 13 residues. This chain's CDR3 is CSVDDSLNTEAFF. As DNA, the CDR3 is TGCAGCGTTGACGACAGCCTGAACACTGAAGCTTTCTTT.

The chain carries TRBV4-3 and TRBJ2-5, with a weak D call TRBD2 (6 bases). The CDR3 sequence is 14 residues long. Germline CDR1 and CDR2: LGHNA and YSLEER. Trimming took 1 base from V and 8 from J, leaving 14 bases between them. CDR3 sequence: CASSQAAGSVTQYF. In DNA, the CDR3 is TGCGCCAGCAGCCAAGCTGCGGGATCTGTTACCCAGTACTTC.

V usage is TRBV14 and J usage is TRBJ1-1; D possibly corresponds to TRBD1 (5 bases). The CDR3 sequence is 14 residues long. Deletions cut 1 base from V and 6 bases from J, with 12 bases between. Germline V lookup: CDR1 SGHDN, CDR2 FVKESK. The CDR3 sequence is CASSQVFAGAEAFF. CDR3 sequence (DNA): TGTGCCAGCAGCCAAGTGTTCGCGGGGGCTGAAGCTTTCTTT.

V and J are TRBV7-9 and TRBJ2-7; TRBD1 matches 7 bases. This CDR3 contains 12 residues. Germline loops: CDR1 SEHNR, CDR2 FQNEAQ (reference sequence). The V gene end was trimmed by 1 base and the J gene end by 9 bases; junction bases not matched to a gene: 3. Here the CDR3 reads CASSLEQGRQYV. In DNA, the CDR3 is TGTGCCAGCAGCTTAGAACAGGGGAGGCAGTACGTC.